This T cell receptor beta chain was captured in a study of blood T cell repertoires in COVID-19. As handled by the study authors: Quantification of nucleated cells was approximated via reference gene primer amplification. The method was immunoSEQ multiplex PCR; TCRdb's version includes in-frame clones alone and lacks a portion of them. That table supplies the V and J calls and clone size; D and trimming were determined from the DNA. Among 200,000 to 300,000 clones, roughly 86% were seen once, and the ten largest hold less than 4.5%. This CDR3 is 16 amino acids long. Trimming stripped 7 bases from V and 2 bases from J, with 19 bases between. The germline V gene has CDR1 MDHEN and CDR2 SYDVKM.

The sample taken for sequencing was peripheral blood. The sequence was obtained from a man aged 50-60 years with acute or convalescent COVID-19. V gene TRBV28 combines with J gene TRBJ2-3; a possible D gene is TRBD2 (6 bases). This chain's CDR3 is CASTTMSGFNTDTQYF. DNA for the CDR3: TGTGCCAGCACCACAATGAGCGGGTTCAACACAGATACGCAGTATTTT.